This T cell receptor (beta chain) came from a study of blood T cells in healthy people across ages. Whole-study findings and limits: Diversity was estimated from one million T cells, and these estimates were considered underestimates. A greater number of naive CD4+ cells and higher diversity distinguished long-lived donors from aged donors.

Sample-barcoded 5' priming and a J-beta primer mix drove a second PCR of about 6 to 12 cycles. Every cDNA molecule carried a tag from a template-switch adaptor bearing 12 random nucleotides. Each CDR3 protein gets one entry after TCRdb re-called the 5' RACE reads with MiXCR. The sample lists more than 650,000 distinct CDR3 sequences, 53% occurring once. A word on this clonotype: As yet, its antigen is unknown.

CDR1 is DFQATT, CDR2 SNEGSKA, per germline (reference sequence). V was pared by 2 bases and J by 1 base, with 11 bases between. The CDR3 loop spans 14 amino acids. The clonotype comes from a man older than 75 in good health. Sequenced: blood. The J gene is TRBJ1-1, the V gene TRBV20-1; tentatively, D is TRBD1 (5 bases). As DNA, the CDR3 is TGCAGTGCTAGATCGGGCAGGGCGAACACTGAAGCTTTCTTT. Translated: CSARSGRANTEAFF.